This T cell receptor (beta chain) was recorded in a study of blood T cell repertoires in COVID-19. Overall study: Researchers got acute and convalescent COVID-19 samples from the United States, Italy and Spain. Sample material is recorded as cDNA or gDNA derived from T cells, B-cell-depleted T cells, or PBMCs.

The CDR3 runs to 13 residues. V gave up 4 bases and J gave up 5 bases, with 12 bases separating them. Germline lookup yields CDR1 SGHRS and CDR2 YFSETQ. Per the study methods: Reference gene primers were amplified, and this amplification served to estimate nucleated cell counts. The method was immunoSEQ multiplex PCR; TCRdb's version includes in-frame clones alone and lacks a portion of them. V and J calls and clone size are given by that table; D and trimming were obtained from the DNA. The data contain more than 200,000 clones, more than 70% of them seen just once; the ten biggest clones take up 2.1%.

Source material: peripheral blood. V and J are TRBV5-1 and TRBJ2-5; tentatively, D is TRBD1 (6 bases). This clonotype was sampled from a middle-aged woman who had recovered from COVID-19. The CDR3 loop reads CASSPTGGETQYF. CDR3 sequence (DNA): TGCGCCAGCAGCCCAACTGGGGGCGAGACCCAGTACTTC.